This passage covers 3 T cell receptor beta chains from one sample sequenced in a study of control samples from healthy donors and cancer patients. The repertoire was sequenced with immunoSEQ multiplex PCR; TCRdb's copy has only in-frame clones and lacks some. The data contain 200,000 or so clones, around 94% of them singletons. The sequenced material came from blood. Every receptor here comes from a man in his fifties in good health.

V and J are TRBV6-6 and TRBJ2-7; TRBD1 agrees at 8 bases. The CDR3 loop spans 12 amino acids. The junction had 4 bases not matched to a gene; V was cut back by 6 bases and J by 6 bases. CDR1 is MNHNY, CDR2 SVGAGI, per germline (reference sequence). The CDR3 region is CASRDRESEQYF. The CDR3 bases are TGTGCCAGCAGGGACAGGGAAAGCGAGCAGTACTTC.

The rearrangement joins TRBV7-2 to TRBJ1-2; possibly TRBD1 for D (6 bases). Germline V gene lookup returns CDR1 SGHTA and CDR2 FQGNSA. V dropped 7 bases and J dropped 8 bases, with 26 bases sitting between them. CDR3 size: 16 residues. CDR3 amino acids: CASTPDRTARARGYTF. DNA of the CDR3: TGTGCCAGCACCCCCGACCGGACAGCCAGGGCTAGGGGCTACACCTTC.

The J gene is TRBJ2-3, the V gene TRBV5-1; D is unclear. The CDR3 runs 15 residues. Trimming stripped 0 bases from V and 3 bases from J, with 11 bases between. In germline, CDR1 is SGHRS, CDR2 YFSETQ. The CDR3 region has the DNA TGCGCCAGCAGCTTGGCCGCCCGCGTGACAGATACGCAGTATTTT. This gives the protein CASSLAARVTDTQYF.